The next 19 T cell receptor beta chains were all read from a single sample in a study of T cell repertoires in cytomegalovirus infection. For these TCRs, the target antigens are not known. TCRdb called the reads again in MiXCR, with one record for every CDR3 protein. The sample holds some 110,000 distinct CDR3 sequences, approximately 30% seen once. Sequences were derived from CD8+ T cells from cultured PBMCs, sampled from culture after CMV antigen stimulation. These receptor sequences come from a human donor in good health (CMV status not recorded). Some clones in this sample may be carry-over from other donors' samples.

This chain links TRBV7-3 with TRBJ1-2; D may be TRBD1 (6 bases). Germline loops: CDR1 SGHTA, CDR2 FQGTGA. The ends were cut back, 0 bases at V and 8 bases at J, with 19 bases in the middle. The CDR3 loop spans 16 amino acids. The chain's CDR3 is CASSLTPRDTIRGYTF. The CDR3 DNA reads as TGTGCCAGCAGCTTAACCCCCCGGGACACCATAAGGGGCTACACCTTC.

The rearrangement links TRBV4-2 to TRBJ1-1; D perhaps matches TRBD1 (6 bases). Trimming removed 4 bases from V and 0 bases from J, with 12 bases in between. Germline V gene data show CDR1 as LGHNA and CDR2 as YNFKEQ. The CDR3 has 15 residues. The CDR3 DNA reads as TGTGCCAGCAGCCCCCTGGACAGCTTGAACACTGAAGCTTTCTTT. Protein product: CASSPLDSLNTEAFF.

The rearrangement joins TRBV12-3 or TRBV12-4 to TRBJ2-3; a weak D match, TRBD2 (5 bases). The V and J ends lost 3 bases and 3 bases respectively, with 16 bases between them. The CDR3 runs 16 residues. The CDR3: CASSFPAPPGTDTQYF. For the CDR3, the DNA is TGTGCCAGCAGTTTCCCGGCTCCACCGGGGACAGATACGCAGTATTTT.

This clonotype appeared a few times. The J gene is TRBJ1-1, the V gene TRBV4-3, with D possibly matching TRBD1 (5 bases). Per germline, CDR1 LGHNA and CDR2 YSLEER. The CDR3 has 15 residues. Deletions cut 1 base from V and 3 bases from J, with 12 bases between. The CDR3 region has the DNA TGCGCCAGCAGCCAAGTCGAGGGGTCCTACACTGAAGCTTTCTTT. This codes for CASSQVEGSYTEAFF.

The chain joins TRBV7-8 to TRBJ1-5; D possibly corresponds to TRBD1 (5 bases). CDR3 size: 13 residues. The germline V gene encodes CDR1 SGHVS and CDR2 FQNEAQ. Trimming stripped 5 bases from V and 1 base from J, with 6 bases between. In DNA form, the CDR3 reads TGTGCCAGCAGCAAGGGGAGCAATCAGCCCCAGCATTTT. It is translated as CASSKGSNQPQHF.

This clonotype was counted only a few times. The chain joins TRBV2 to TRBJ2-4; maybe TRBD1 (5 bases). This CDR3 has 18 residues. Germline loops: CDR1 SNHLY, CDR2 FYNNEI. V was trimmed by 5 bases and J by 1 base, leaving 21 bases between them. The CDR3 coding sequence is TGTGCCAGCAGTAGAAAACCCAGGGATGGTATGGCCAAAAACATTCAGTACTTC. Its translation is CASSRKPRDGMAKNIQYF. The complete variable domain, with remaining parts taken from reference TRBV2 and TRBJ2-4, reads EPEVTQTPSHQVTQMGQEVILRCVPISNHLYFYWYRQILGQKVEFLVSFYNNEISEKSEIFDDQFSVERPDGSNFTLKIRSTKLEDSAMYFCASSRKPRDGMAKNIQYFGAGTRLSVL.

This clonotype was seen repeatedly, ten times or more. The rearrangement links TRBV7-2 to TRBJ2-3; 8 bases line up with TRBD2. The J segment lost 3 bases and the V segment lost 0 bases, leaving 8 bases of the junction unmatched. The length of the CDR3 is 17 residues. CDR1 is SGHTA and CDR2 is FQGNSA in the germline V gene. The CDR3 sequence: CASSLAGSAGVTDTQYF. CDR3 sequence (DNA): TGTGCCAGCAGCTTAGCGGGTTCAGCGGGGGTGACAGATACGCAGTATTTT.

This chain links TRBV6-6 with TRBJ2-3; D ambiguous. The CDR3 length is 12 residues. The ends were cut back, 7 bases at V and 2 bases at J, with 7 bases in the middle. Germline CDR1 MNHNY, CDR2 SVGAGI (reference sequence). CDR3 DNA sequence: TGTGCCAGCAATTTCTACACAGATACGCAGTATTTT. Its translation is CASNFYTDTQYF.

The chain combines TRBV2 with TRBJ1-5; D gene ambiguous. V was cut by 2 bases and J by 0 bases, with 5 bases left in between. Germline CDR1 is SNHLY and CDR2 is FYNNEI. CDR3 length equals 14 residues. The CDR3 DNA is TGTGCCAGCAGTGAATTTCATAGCAATCAGCCCCAGCATTTT. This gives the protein CASSEFHSNQPQHF.

CDR3 DNA: TGCGCCAGCAGTGGCGGGCCGCACGAAGCTTTCTTT. Its translation is CASSGGPHEAFF. The chain is built from TRBV4-1 and TRBJ1-1, with unresolved D. The CDR3 loop spans 12 amino acids. V gave up 6 bases and J gave up 8 bases, with 13 bases separating them. CDR1 is MGHRA, CDR2 YSYEKL, per germline.

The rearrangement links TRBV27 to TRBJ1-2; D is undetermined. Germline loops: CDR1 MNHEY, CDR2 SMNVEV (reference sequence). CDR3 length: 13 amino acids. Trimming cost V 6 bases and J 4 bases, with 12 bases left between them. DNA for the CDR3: TGTGCCAGCAGCTCCGGCCCGGGCTATGGCTACACCTTC. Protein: CASSSGPGYGYTF.

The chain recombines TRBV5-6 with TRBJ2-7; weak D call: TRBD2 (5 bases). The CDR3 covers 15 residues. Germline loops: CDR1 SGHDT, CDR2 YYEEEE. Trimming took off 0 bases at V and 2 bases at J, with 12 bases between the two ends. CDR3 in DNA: TGTGCCAGCAGCTTGGATCGGGGTTTGGCCTACGAGCAGTACTTC. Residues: CASSLDRGLAYEQYF.

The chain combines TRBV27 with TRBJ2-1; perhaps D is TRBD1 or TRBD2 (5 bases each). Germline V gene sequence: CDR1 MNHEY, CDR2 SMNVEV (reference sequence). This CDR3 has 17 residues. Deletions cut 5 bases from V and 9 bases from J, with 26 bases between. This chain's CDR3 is CASSPRDLITVLGEQFF. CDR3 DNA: TGTGCCAGCAGTCCCCGGGACCTCATTACCGTCTTGGGTGAGCAGTTCTTC.

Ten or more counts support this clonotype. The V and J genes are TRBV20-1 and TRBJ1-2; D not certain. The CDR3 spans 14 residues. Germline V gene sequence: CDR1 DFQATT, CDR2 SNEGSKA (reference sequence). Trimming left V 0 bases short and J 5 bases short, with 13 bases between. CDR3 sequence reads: CSARDRETGYGYTF. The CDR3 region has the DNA TGCAGTGCTAGAGATAGGGAGACGGGATATGGCTACACCTTC.

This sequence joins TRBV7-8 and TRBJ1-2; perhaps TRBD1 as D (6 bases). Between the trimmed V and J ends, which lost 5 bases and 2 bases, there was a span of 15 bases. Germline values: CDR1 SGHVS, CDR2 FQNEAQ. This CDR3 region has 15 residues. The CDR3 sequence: CASSLFLDRNYGYTF. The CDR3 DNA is TGTGCCAGCAGCCTCTTCTTAGACAGGAACTATGGCTACACCTTC.

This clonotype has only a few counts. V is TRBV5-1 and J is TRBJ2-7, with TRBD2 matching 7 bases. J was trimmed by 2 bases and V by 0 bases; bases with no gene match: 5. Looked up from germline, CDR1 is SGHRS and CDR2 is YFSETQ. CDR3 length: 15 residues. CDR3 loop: CASSLGIAGTYEQYF. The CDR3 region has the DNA TGCGCCAGCAGCTTGGGGATAGCGGGCACCTACGAGCAGTACTTC.

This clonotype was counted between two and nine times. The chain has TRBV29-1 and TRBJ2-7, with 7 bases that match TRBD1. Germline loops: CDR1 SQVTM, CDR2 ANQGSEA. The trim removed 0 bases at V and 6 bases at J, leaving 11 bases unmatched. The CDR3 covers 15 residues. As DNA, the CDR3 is TGCAGCGTTGAAGATGTGAGACAGGGTGTGGGCGAGCAGTACTTC. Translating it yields CSVEDVRQGVGEQYF.

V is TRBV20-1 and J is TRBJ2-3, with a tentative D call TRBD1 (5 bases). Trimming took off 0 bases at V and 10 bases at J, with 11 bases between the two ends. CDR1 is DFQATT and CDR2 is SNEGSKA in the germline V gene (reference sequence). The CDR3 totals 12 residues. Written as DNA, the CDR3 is TGCAGTGCTAGAGATGGGGCAGAACCGCAGTATTTT. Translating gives CSARDGAEPQYF.

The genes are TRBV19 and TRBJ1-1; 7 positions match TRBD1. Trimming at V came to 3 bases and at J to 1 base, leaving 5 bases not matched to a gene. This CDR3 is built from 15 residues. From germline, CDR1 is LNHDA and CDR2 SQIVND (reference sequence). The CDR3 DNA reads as TGTGCCAGTAGTATCCCACAGGGGTGGAACACTGAAGCTTTCTTT. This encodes CASSIPQGWNTEAFF.